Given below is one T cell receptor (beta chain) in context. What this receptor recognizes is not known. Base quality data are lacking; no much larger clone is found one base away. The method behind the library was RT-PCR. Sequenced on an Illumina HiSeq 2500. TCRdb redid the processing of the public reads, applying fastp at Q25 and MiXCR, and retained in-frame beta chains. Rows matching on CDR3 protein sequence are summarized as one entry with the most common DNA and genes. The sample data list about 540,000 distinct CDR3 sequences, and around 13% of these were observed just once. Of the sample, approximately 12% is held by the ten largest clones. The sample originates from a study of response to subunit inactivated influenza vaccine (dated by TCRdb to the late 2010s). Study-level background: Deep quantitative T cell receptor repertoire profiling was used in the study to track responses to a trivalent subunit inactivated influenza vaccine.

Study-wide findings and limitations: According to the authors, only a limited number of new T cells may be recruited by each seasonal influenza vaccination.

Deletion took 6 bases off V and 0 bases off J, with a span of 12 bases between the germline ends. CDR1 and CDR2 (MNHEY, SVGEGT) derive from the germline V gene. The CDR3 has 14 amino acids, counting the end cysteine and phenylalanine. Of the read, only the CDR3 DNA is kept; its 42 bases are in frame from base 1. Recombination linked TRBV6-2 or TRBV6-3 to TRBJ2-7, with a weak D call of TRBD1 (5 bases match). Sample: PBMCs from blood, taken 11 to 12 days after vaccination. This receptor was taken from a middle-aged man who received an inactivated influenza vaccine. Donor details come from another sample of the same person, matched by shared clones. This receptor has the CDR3 CASSLTEFSYEQYF. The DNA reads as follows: TGTGCCAGCAGCCTGACAGAATTCTCCTACGAGCAGTACTTC.